A selection of T cell receptor beta chains follows, all from one sample in a study of T cell responses to AZD1222 COVID-19 vaccine. Generated by immunoSEQ multiplex PCR, the TCRdb table keeps only in-frame clones and is missing some. The data contain fewer than 150,000 clones, about 91% of them singletons. Material: peripheral blood, obtained on day 0 of AZD1222 vaccination. Receptors originate from an adult in good health. Each CDR3 is given with its conserved first and last residue. D genes are given only for firm matches. Some rows mark clone size as missing; the rest say once, few, many or name a class of expanded clone.

DNA	CDR3	D	V	J	size
TGTGCCGGATTACACAGGCCGAGCACCTACGAGCAGTACTTC	CAGLHRPSTYEQYF	NA	TRBV19	TRBJ2-7	once
TGTGCCAGCAGCCTAAGACTAGCGGTAAGCTCCTACAATGAGCAGTTCTTC	CASSLRLAVSSYNEQFF	TRBD2	TRBV14	TRBJ2-1	NA
TGTGCCAGCAGTTTATCTAGGGGAGGGCAGCCCCAGCATTTT	CASSLSRGGQPQHF	NA	TRBV27	TRBJ1-5	NA
TGCGCCAGCAGCTTAGGACAGGGGGCGAGCCTCAATGAGCAGTTCTTC	CASSLGQGASLNEQFF	TRBD1	TRBV5-1	TRBJ2-1	NA
TGTGCCTGGGCGCTTTGGACTAGCGGCCGAACAGATACGCAGTATTTT	CAWALWTSGRTDTQYF	TRBD2	TRBV30	TRBJ2-3	NA
TGTGCCATCAGCCGGGACTCAAACAATGAGCAGTTCTTC	CAISRDSNNEQFF	NA	TRBV10-3	TRBJ2-1	NA
TGCGCCAGCAGCCAAGCAGGGGTTGGCTATGGCTACACCTTC	CASSQAGVGYGYTF	NA	TRBV4-1	TRBJ1-2	NA
TGTGCCAGCAGTTGGAGCTGGGGTACTAATTCACCCCTCCACTTT	CASSWSWGTNSPLHF	NA	TRBV28	TRBJ1-6	NA
TGTGCCAGCAGTGGCCAGGGGAAAGGAACTGAAGCTTTCTTT	CASSGQGKGTEAFF	NA	TRBV2	TRBJ1-1	NA
TGTGCCAGCTCACTAACCAGCGACAACTCTGGAAACACCATATATTTT	CASSLTSDNSGNTIYF	NA	TRBV18	TRBJ1-3	NA
TGCGCCAGCAGTCAATCCCACCCCCAGGGGGAGAACACTGAAGCTTTCTTT	CASSQSHPQGENTEAFF	TRBD1	TRBV23-1	TRBJ1-1	NA
TGTGCCAGTAGTATAGGACAGGAAACCTACACCGGGGAGCTGTTTTTT	CASSIGQETYTGELFF	NA	TRBV19	TRBJ2-2	NA
TGCGCCAGCAGCCCTATAAACAATGAGCAGTTCTTC	CASSPINNEQFF	NA	TRBV5-1	TRBJ2-1	NA
TGCGCCAGCAGCCAAGGGACTCTCTTTTTCCACAATGAGCAGTTCTTC	CASSQGTLFFHNEQFF	NA	TRBV4-1	TRBJ2-1	few
TGTGCCAGCAGCTTAGTCTGGACTAGTAACAATGAGCAGTTCTTC	CASSLVWTSNNEQFF	TRBD2	TRBV11-2	TRBJ2-1	NA
TGTGCCAGCAGCCTACAGGTGGGGAACACTGAAGCTTTCTTT	CASSLQVGNTEAFF	NA	TRBV3-1/TRBV3-2	TRBJ1-1	NA
TGTGCCACCAGCAGATCTCCCGGGACAGTGGATGGCTACACCTTC	CATSRSPGTVDGYTF	TRBD1	TRBV15	TRBJ1-2	few
TGTGCCAGCAGCGTTGTAATGGATTCACCCCTCCACTTT	CASSVVMDSPLHF	NA	TRBV27	TRBJ1-6	NA
TGCGCCAGCATGGGCTATTACAATGAGCAGTTCTTC	CASMGYYNEQFF	NA	TRBV10-2	TRBJ2-1	NA
TGTGCCAGCACCAACCGGCCGGGACTAGGGGCCGGGGAGCTGTTTTTT	CASTNRPGLGAGELFF	TRBD2	TRBV9	TRBJ2-2	NA
TGTGCCAGCAGTGACACCGGAGCACCGGGGCTCTCTGGGGCCAACGTCCTGACTTTC	CASSDTGAPGLSGANVLTF	NA	TRBV6-4	TRBJ2-6	NA
TGTGCCAGCAGTTACAGTTGGCAGGGGTTGAACACTGAAGCTTTCTTT	CASSYSWQGLNTEAFF	NA	TRBV6-2/TRBV6-3	TRBJ1-1	NA